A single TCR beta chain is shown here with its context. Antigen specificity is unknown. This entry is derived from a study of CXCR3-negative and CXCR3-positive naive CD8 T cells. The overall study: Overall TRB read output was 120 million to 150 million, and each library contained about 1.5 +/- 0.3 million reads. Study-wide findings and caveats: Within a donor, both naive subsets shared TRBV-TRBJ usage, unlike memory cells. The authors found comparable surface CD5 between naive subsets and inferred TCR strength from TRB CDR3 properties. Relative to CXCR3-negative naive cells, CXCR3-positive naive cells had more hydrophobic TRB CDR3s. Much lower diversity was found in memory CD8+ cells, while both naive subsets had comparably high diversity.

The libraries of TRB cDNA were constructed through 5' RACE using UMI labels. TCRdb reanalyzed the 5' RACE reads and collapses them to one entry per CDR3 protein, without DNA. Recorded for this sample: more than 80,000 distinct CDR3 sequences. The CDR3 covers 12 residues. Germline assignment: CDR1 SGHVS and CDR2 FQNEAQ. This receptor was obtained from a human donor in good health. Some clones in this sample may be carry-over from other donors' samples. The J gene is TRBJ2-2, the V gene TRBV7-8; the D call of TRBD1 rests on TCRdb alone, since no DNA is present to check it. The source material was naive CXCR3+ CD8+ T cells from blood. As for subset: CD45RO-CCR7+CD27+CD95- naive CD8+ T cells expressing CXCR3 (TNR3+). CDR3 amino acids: CASSPGVVELFF.